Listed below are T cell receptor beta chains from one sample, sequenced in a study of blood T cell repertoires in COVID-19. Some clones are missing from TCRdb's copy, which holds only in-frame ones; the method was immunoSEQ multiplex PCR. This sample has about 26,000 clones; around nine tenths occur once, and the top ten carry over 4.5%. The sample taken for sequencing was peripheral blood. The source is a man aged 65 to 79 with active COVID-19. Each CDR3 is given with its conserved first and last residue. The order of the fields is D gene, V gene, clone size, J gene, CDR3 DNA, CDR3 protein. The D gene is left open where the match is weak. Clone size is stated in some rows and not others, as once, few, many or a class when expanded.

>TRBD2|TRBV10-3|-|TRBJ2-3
TGTGCCATCAGTGACGGGAGGGCAGATACGCAGTATTTT
CAISDGRADTQYF
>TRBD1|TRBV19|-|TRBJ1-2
TGTGCCAGTAGACGTACTCGTACAGGGGTCCTCTATGGCTACACCTTC
CASRRTRTGVLYGYTF
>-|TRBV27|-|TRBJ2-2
TGTGCCAGCAGGCGTGCGGAAGGCCGGGAGCTGTTTTTT
CASRRAEGRELFF
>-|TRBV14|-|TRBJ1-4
TGTGCCAGCAGCGCCCCCGGAGACAGGTCGGGTGAAAAACTGTTTTTT
CASSAPGDRSGEKLFF
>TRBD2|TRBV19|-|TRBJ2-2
TGTGCCAATAGTATAGAACGAGCGGGGGTAAACACCGGGGAGCTGTTTTTT
CANSIERAGVNTGELFF
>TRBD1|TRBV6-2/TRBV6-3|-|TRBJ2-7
TGTGCCAGCAGTGATCCGGGACAGTACTCCGAGCAGTACTTC
CASSDPGQYSEQYF
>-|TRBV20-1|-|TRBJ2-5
TGCAGTGCTAGTGGGCAGGGTGGCCAAGAGACCCAGTACTTC
CSASGQGGQETQYF
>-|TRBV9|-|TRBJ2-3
TGTGCCAGCAGCGTCCGGGGTTCTACTAGCACAGATACGCAGTATTTT
CASSVRGSTSTDTQYF
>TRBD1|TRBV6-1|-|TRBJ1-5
TGTGCCAGCAGTGAGGTATGGGGACAGCTCAATCAGCCCCAGCATTTT
CASSEVWGQLNQPQHF
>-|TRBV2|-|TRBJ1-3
TGTGCCAGGAAGAGCTCTGGAAACACCATATATTTT
CARKSSGNTIYF
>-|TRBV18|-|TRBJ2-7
TGTGCCAGCTCACTTTTGGGGGCATTCCCCTACGAGCAGTACTTC
CASSLLGAFPYEQYF
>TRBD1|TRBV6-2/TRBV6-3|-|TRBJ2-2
TGTGCCAGCAGTTATCTGCAGGGGGCGTCCACCGGGGAGCTGTTTTTT
CASSYLQGASTGELFF
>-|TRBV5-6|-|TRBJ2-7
TGTGCCAGCAGCTTGGTCATGAGCTACGAGCAGTACTTC
CASSLVMSYEQYF
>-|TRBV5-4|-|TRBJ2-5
TGTGCCAGCAGACAGGACTACACCGGCCCCCAAGAGACCCAGTACTTC
CASRQDYTGPQETQYF
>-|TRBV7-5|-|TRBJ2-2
TGTGTCAGAAGCTTAGGCGGGACAGGGTACACCGGGGAGCTGTTTTTT
CVRSLGGTGYTGELFF
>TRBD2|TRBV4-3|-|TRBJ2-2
TGCGCCAGCAGCCGGGGGAGCGGGGCCTACACCGGGGAGCTGTTTTTT
CASSRGSGAYTGELFF
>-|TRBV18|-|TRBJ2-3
TGTGCCAGCTCACCTCGGGGCACAGATACGCAGTATTTT
CASSPRGTDTQYF
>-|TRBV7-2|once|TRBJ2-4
TGTGCCAGCAGCCCGATTGTCAGGAACATTCAGTACTTC
CASSPIVRNIQYF
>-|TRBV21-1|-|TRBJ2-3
TGTGCCAGCAGCAAAGTTGAGCGGGGCGATAGCACAGATACGCAGTATTTT
CASSKVERGDSTDTQYF
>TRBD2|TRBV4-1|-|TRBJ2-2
TGCGCCAGCAGCCAAGTAGCGGGAGACACCGGGGAGCTGTTTTTT
CASSQVAGDTGELFF
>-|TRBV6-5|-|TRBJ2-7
TGTGCCAGCACCCTCGCCTACGAGCAGTACTTC
CASTLAYEQYF
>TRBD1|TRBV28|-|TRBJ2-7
TGTGCCAGCAGTTTACTGGGGAGAACAGGGGCGCCCAGAACCTACGAGCAGTACTTC
CASSLLGRTGAPRTYEQYF
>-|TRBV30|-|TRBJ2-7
TGTGCCTGGAGCCCCGTATTCAGGTACGAGCAGTACTTC
CAWSPVFRYEQYF
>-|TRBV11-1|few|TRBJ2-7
TGTGCCAGCAGCTTGAGACAGGCCGCCTACGAGCAGTACTTC
CASSLRQAAYEQYF
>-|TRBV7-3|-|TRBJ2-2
TGTGCCAGCAGCTTCAGGGACACCACGAACACCGGGGAGCTGTTTTTT
CASSFRDTTNTGELFF
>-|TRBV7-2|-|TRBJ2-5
TGTGCCAGCAGCTTATTGTGGGGGGTACAAGAGACCCAGTACTTC
CASSLLWGVQETQYF
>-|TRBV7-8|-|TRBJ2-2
TGTGCCAGCAGCTTAGGGCGGGGAGCCGGGGAGCTGTTTTTT
CASSLGRGAGELFF
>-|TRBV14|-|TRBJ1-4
TGTGCCAGCAGCGCATACCAGGGGCTAAATGAAAAACTGTTTTTT
CASSAYQGLNEKLFF
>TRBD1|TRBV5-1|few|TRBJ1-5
TGCGCCAGCAGCTTAGGACAGGGGGGCTCCAATCAGCCCCAGCATTTT
CASSLGQGGSNQPQHF
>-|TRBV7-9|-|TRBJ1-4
TGTGCCAGCAGCTCGCTCCGGTTTTTCTCCGCAACTAATGAAAAACTGTTTTTT
CASSSLRFFSATNEKLFF
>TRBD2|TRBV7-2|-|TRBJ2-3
TGTGCCAGCAGCTTAGTTGCGGGGGGGGTCACAGATACGCAGTATTTT
CASSLVAGGVTDTQYF
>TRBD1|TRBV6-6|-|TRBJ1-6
TGTGCCAGCAGTAACGGACAGGGCCATTCACCCCTCCACTTT
CASSNGQGHSPLHF
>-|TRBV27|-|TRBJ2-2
TGTGCCAGCAGTTCCTTGGACAGGGTGGCGGGGGAGCTCCCCGGGGAGCTGTTTTTT
CASSSLDRVAGELPGELFF
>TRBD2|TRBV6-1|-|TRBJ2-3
TGTGCCAGCAGTGAGGGACTAGCGGGGGCCAGCACAGATACGCAGTATTTT
CASSEGLAGASTDTQYF
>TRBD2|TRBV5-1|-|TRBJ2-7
TGCGCCAGCAGCTTGGGTAGCGGGGGGCTCGAGCAGTACTTC
CASSLGSGGLEQYF
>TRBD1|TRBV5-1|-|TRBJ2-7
TGCGCCAGCAGCTCGGGACAGGGGGTCCACGAGCAGTACTTC
CASSSGQGVHEQYF
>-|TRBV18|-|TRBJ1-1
TGTGCCAGCTCACCGGGGGGGGCGCGGGGTGAAGCTTTCTTT
CASSPGGARGEAFF
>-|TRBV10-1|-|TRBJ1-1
TGCGCCACCGGGGGGAACACTGAAGCTTTCTTT
CATGGNTEAFF
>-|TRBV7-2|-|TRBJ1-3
TGTGCCAGCAGCTTAGCGTCAGTGAGGGGAAACACCATATATTTT
CASSLASVRGNTIYF
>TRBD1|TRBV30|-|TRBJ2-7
TGTGCCTGGAGTAGACAGGGCCTCTACGAGCAGTACTTC
CAWSRQGLYEQYF
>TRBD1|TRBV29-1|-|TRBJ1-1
TGCAGCGCTCCGACAGGGGACGGGGCTGAAGCTTTCTTT
CSAPTGDGAEAFF
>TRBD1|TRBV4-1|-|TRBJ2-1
TGCGCCAGCAGCCAAGTGCGGACAGGGGACAATGAGCAGTTCTTC
CASSQVRTGDNEQFF
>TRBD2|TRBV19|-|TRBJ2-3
TGTGCCAGTAGTAAAACCGGGACTAGGCCCACAGATACGCAGTATTTT
CASSKTGTRPTDTQYF
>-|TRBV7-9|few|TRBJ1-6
TGTGCCAGCAGCTCCCCCGGGGAGAATTCACCCCTCCACTTT
CASSSPGENSPLHF
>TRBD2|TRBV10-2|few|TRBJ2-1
TGCGCCAGCAGTGACCCGACTAGCGGGGGCTACAATGAGCAGTTCTTC
CASSDPTSGGYNEQFF
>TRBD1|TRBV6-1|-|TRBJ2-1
TGTGCCAGCAGTGAGGGACAGCCGTGGGGGCAGTTCTTC
CASSEGQPWGQFF